Shown below are 29 T cell receptor beta chains from a single sample sequenced in a study of shared clonotypes between healthy human individuals. The table came from immunoSEQ multiplex PCR; TCRdb's copy has only in-frame clones and leaves some out. The data show about 1.5 million clones, approximately 98% seen once. Input material: naive CD4+ T cells sorted from blood. Documented subset: CD45RA+ positively selected. These receptors all stem from a man aged 25-45 years in good health.

The chain uses TRBV28 and TRBJ2-7; D unclear. With 7 bases removed from V and 5 bases from J, the gap between germline ends came to 18 bases. This CDR3 has 14 residues. Germline loops: CDR1 MDHEN, CDR2 SYDVKM. CDR3: CASILVEIAHEQYF. In DNA, the CDR3 is TGTGCCAGCATCCTCGTGGAGATAGCCCACGAGCAGTACTTC.

V usage is TRBV25-1 and J usage is TRBJ2-2; D is possibly TRBD2 (6 bases). V gave up 7 bases and J gave up 4 bases, with 13 bases separating them. Germline V gene lookup returns CDR1 MGHDK and CDR2 SYGVNS. The CDR3 extends over 14 amino acids. The CDR3 sequence: CASTPVGGTGELFF. In nucleotides, the CDR3 is TGTGCCAGCACCCCCGTCGGGGGCACCGGGGAGCTGTTTTTT.

This rearrangement joins TRBV9 to TRBJ2-5, with a possible D match to TRBD2 (5 bases). The CDR3 is made up of 13 amino acids. Germline values: CDR1 SGDLS, CDR2 YYNGEE. The V gene lost 3 bases and the J gene lost 5 bases, with 11 bases spanning the gap. CDR3 DNA: TGTGCCAGCAGCGATCAGGACTGGGAGACCCAGTACTTC. Its protein is CASSDQDWETQYF.

V and J are TRBV28 and TRBJ2-3; 11 bases are a match to TRBD2. The CDR3 totals 15 residues. Germline V gene lookup returns CDR1 MDHEN and CDR2 SYDVKM. V dropped 1 base and J dropped 6; count of bases not matched to a gene: 3. Written as DNA, the CDR3 is TGTGCCAGCAGTTTATATTTAGCGGGAGGGGATACGCAGTATTTT. Its translation: CASSLYLAGGDTQYF.

This chain links TRBV7-8 with TRBJ2-1; D is possibly TRBD1 (6 bases). V gave up 4 bases and J gave up 2 bases, with 15 bases separating them. Germline V gene sequence: CDR1 SGHVS, CDR2 FQNEAQ. CDR3 length equals 16 residues. The CDR3 region has the DNA TGTGCCAGCAGCTCGATGAACAGGGTCACCTACAATGAGCAGTTCTTC. It translates to CASSSMNRVTYNEQFF. Full variable domain (missing parts from reference TRBV7-8 and TRBJ2-1): GAGVSQSPRYKVAKRGQDVALRCDPISGHVSLFWYQQALGQGPEFLTYFQNEAQLDKSGLPSDRFFAERPEGSVSTLKIQRTQQEDSAVYLCASSSMNRVTYNEQFFGPGTRLTVL.

This clone was detected a few times. This specimen includes other DNA sequences encoding the same CDR3. V is TRBV29-1 and J is TRBJ1-1; D is unresolved. The germline V and J ends were trimmed by 4 bases and 2 bases, with 2 bases remaining between them. CDR1 and CDR2 from the germline V gene are SQVTM and ANQGSEA. This CDR3 has 10 amino acids. CDR3 region: CSVANTEAFF. DNA for the CDR3: TGCAGCGTTGCTAACACTGAAGCTTTCTTT.

The rearrangement joins TRBV23-1 to TRBJ2-7, with D possibly called TRBD1 or TRBD2 (5 bases each). TRBV23-1 has ORF status, its function being uncertain. CDR3 length: 16 residues. Trimming shortened V by 2 bases and J by 0 bases, and 14 bases separated the two germline ends. The CDR3 spells CASSQPVLRGSYEQYF. The DNA of the CDR3 is TGCGCCAGCAGTCAACCCGTCTTGAGGGGCTCCTACGAGCAGTACTTC.

The V gene is TRBV7-9, the J gene TRBJ1-2; D unclear. V lost 1 base to trimming and J lost 5 bases, with 14 bases between them. The germline V gene has CDR1 SEHNR and CDR2 FQNEAQ (reference sequence). The CDR3 is 15 residues long. CDR3 sequence reads: CASSLVVSRSYGYTF. The CDR3 DNA is TGTGCCAGCAGCTTAGTCGTGTCCCGAAGTTATGGCTACACCTTC.

This sequence joins TRBV28 and TRBJ2-7; TRBD2 might be the D (6 bases). The V end was cut by 3 bases, the J end by 4 bases, with 13 bases between. The CDR3 is 14 residues long. Germline V gene lookup returns CDR1 MDHEN and CDR2 SYDVKM. The CDR3 nucleotides read TGTGCCAGCAGTTTTACCGGGGGAGGTTACGAGCAGTACTTC. This encodes CASSFTGGGYEQYF. Together with reference TRBV28 and TRBJ2-7, the CDR3 gives the full variable domain: DVKVTQSSRYLVKRTGEKVFLECVQDMDHENMFWYRQDPGLGLRLIYFSYDVKMKEKGDIPEGYSVSREKKERFSLILESASTNQTSMYLCASSFTGGGYEQYFGPGTRLTVT.

Written as DNA, the CDR3 is TGCGCCAGCAGCTTGGGCCTCTCAAATACGCAGTATTTT. It is translated as CASSLGLSNTQYF. This sequence joins TRBV5-1 and TRBJ2-3, with unresolved D. Germline CDR1 is SGHRS and CDR2 is YFSETQ. The ends were cut back, 0 bases at V and 7 bases at J, with 9 bases in the middle. CDR3 length equals 13 residues.

V is TRBV9 and J is TRBJ2-7; 9 bases align to TRBD1. The CDR3 loop spans 16 amino acids. V gave up 1 base and J gave up 6 bases; unmatched junction bases: 11. CDR1 SGDLS and CDR2 YYNGEE come from the germline V gene. CDR3: CASSVFGDRVMAEQYF. CDR3 sequence (DNA): TGTGCCAGCAGCGTATTCGGGGACAGGGTAATGGCCGAGCAGTACTTC.

This sequence joins TRBV5-1 and TRBJ2-3; 14 bases are a match to TRBD2. There are 16 residues in the CDR3. CDR1 is SGHRS, CDR2 YFSETQ, per germline. V shed 4 bases, J shed 9 bases, and the junction held 10 bases outside the gene matches. This chain's CDR3 is CASSTGTSGRLGTQYF. CDR3 nucleotide sequence: TGCGCCAGCAGCACCGGGACTAGCGGGAGACTGGGGACGCAGTATTTT.

Note on this clone: The sample has other DNA sequences that encode this CDR3 too. This chain uses TRBV5-1 with TRBJ2-7; D not resolved. The germline V gene encodes CDR1 SGHRS and CDR2 YFSETQ. V was clipped by 0 bases and J by 0 bases, with 7 bases between them. The CDR3 runs 14 residues. CDR3 coding DNA: TGCGCCAGCAGCTTGGAGCGCCGCTCCTACGAGCAGTACTTC. It is translated as CASSLERRSYEQYF.

The chain carries TRBV9 and TRBJ1-1; 8 bases match TRBD1. CDR3 length equals 15 residues. After removal of 0 bases from V and 8 bases from J, the junction contained 9 bases not matched to a gene. The germline V gene encodes CDR1 SGDLS and CDR2 YYNGEE. The DNA of the CDR3 is TGTGCCAGCAGCGTAGGGGTTCAGGGGGCCAAGGAAGCTTTCTTT. This codes for CASSVGVQGAKEAFF.

The chain combines TRBV5-4 with TRBJ1-1, with 11 bases aligning to TRBD1. This CDR3 is built from 15 residues. From germline, CDR1 is SGHNT and CDR2 YYREEE (reference sequence). V lost 6 bases, J lost 4 bases, and 8 bases stayed unmatched. CDR3 protein: CASTPEGTGGTEAFF. CDR3 sequence (DNA): TGTGCCAGCACCCCCGAAGGGACAGGGGGCACTGAAGCTTTCTTT.

The chain uses TRBV5-6 and TRBJ2-1; 7 nucleotides align to TRBD2. Germline CDR1 SGHDT, CDR2 YYEEEE. This CDR3 is 15 amino acids long. The V and J ends lost 0 bases and 8 bases, in that order; junction bases with no gene match: 8. The CDR3 DNA reads TGTGCCAGCAGCTTGGTTCCGGGAGGTGGGGATGAGCAGTTCTTC. Protein product: CASSLVPGGGDEQFF. The variable domain in full, completed from reference TRBV5-6 and TRBJ2-1, reads DAGVTQSPTHLIKTRGQQVTLRCSPKSGHDTVSWYQQALGQGPQFIFQYYEEEERQRGNFPDRFSGHQFPNYSSELNVNALLLGDSALYLCASSLVPGGGDEQFFGPGTRLTVL.

The genes are TRBV25-1 and TRBJ2-1; D is ambiguous. Germline CDR1 MGHDK, CDR2 SYGVNS. Trimming stripped 8 bases from V and 4 bases from J, with 15 bases between. The CDR3 has 14 residues. CDR3 sequence (DNA): TGTGCCAGCCGCAGTAAGAGTTTTTACAATGAGCAGTTCTTC. Translated: CASRSKSFYNEQFF.

The V and J genes are TRBV28 and TRBJ1-5; weak D call: TRBD1 (5 bases). Germline loops: CDR1 MDHEN, CDR2 SYDVKM. Trimming took off 5 bases at V and 5 bases at J, with 10 bases between the two ends. This CDR3 region has 13 residues. The CDR3 sequence is CASSTDSYQPQHF. In DNA form, the CDR3 reads TGTGCCAGCAGTACCGACAGTTATCAGCCCCAGCATTTT.

J is TRBJ2-7 and V is TRBV9; D possibly uses TRBD1 or TRBD2 (5 bases each). Germline loops: CDR1 SGDLS, CDR2 YYNGEE. V lost 4 bases and J 0 bases, leaving 11 bases between the germline ends. This CDR3 contains 14 residues. The CDR3 reads CASSIGTASYEQYF. The CDR3 DNA reads as TGTGCCAGCAGCATCGGGACGGCCTCCTACGAGCAGTACTTC.

V usage is TRBV7-8 and J usage is TRBJ2-1; 9 nucleotides align to TRBD2. V lost 1 base and J lost 7; bases outside the gene matches: 14. Germline V lookup: CDR1 SGHVS, CDR2 FQNEAQ. The CDR3 totals 18 residues. The CDR3 is CASSLGRLAGTHGNEQFF. For the CDR3, the DNA is TGTGCCAGCAGCTTAGGGCGGCTAGCGGGAACCCACGGGAATGAGCAGTTCTTC.

This chain connects TRBV4-3 to TRBJ2-7, with D perhaps TRBD2 (5 bases). V dropped 3 bases and J dropped 1 base, with 13 bases sitting between them. There are 15 residues in the CDR3. Germline V gene data show CDR1 as LGHNA and CDR2 as YSLEER. The CDR3 DNA reads as TGCGCCAGCAGCCAGACCCAAGAGGGATCCTACGAGCAGTACTTC. Residues: CASSQTQEGSYEQYF.

The genes are TRBV18 and TRBJ2-1; D gene ambiguous. The CDR3 totals 12 residues. Germline-derived CDR1 and CDR2 are KGHSH and LQKENI. The ends were cut back, 6 bases at V and 5 bases at J, with 8 bases in the middle. The CDR3 coding sequence is TGTGCCAGCTCGCTACTTAACAATGAGCAGTTCTTC. It encodes CASSLLNNEQFF.

The chain links TRBV7-3 to TRBJ2-1; TRBD2 agrees at 8 bases. This CDR3 region has 15 residues. The J segment lost 0 bases and the V segment lost 5 bases, leaving 3 bases of the junction unmatched. The germline V gene has CDR1 SGHTA and CDR2 FQGTGA. CDR3 protein: CASSTGTSSYNEQFF. The CDR3 DNA reads as TGTGCCAGCAGCACCGGGACTAGCTCCTACAATGAGCAGTTCTTC.

This chain joins TRBV6-1 and TRBJ2-7, with 8 bases matching TRBD1. The length of the CDR3 is 14 residues. With 3 bases clipped from V and 4 bases from J, the junction kept 5 bases outside the gene matches. Germline CDR1 is MNHNS and CDR2 is SASEGT. As DNA, the CDR3 is TGTGCCAGCAGTGATGGACAGGGTCTGTACGAGCAGTACTTC. As protein: CASSDGQGLYEQYF.

The chain joins TRBV7-9 to TRBJ1-1; D perhaps matches TRBD1 (5 bases). This CDR3 is built from 14 residues. Germline CDR1 reads SEHNR; CDR2 reads FQNEAQ (reference sequence). V lost 4 bases, J lost 6 bases, and 15 bases lay in between. CDR3 coding DNA: TGTGCCAGCAGCTCGGTCGGTAGGGGACCTGAAGCTTTCTTT. Amino acids: CASSSVGRGPEAFF.

The chain carries TRBV6-5 and TRBJ1-5; D is possibly TRBD1 (6 bases). V shed 4 bases and J shed 0 bases, with 13 bases lying between them. The CDR3 extends over 16 amino acids. Germline CDR1 reads MNHEY; CDR2 reads SVGAGI. CDR3 in amino acids: CASSSGTPYSNQPQHF. CDR3 bases: TGTGCCAGCAGTTCCGGGACACCCTATAGCAATCAGCCCCAGCATTTT.

The rearrangement uses TRBV2 and TRBJ1-2; TRBD1 agrees at 9 bases. Germline V lookup: CDR1 SNHLY, CDR2 FYNNEI. Trimming took 6 bases from V and 2 from J; bases not matched to a gene: 7. The CDR3 totals 15 residues. Here the CDR3 DNA reads TGTGCCAGCAGCCGCGGGACAGGGACAAACTATGGCTACACCTTC. Translating it yields CASSRGTGTNYGYTF.

The V and J genes are TRBV10-1 and TRBJ2-1, with D possibly called TRBD1 or TRBD2 (6 bases each). This CDR3 region has 14 residues. V dropped 0 bases and J dropped 16 bases, with 19 bases sitting between them. Germline CDR1 WNHNN, CDR2 SYGVQD (reference sequence). CDR3 region: CASSESGSGAGRFF. The CDR3 nucleotides are TGCGCCAGCAGTGAGTCCGGGTCGGGGGCAGGGCGCTTCTTC.

The chain combines TRBV5-4 with TRBJ2-6; D gene ambiguous. V lost 3 bases to trimming and J lost 2 bases, with 15 bases between them. CDR1 is SGHNT, CDR2 YYREEE, per germline (reference sequence). CDR3 length equals 17 residues. CDR3 bases: TGTGCCAGCAGCTCGACCCCCCGCGTCACTGGGGCCAACGTCCTGACTTTC. Translation: CASSSTPRVTGANVLTF.